This TCR beta chain was profiled in a study of blood T cells in healthy people across ages. Worth noting for this clonotype: One end of the junction fails to match germline, which may point to a read error.

Every sample had a minimum of 6 million PBMCs isolated. The second PCR ran about 7 to 12 cycles with a sample-barcoded 5' primer and J-beta primers. The authors tagged each cDNA molecule using a template-switch adaptor with 12 random nucleotides. One entry per CDR3 protein, called by TCRdb with MiXCR from the 5' RACE reads. The table shows about a million distinct CDR3 sequences, with roughly two fifths occurring only once. The sequenced sample consisted of blood. The sequence was collected from a young man in good health.

The DNA for the CDR3 is TGTGCCAGCAGTTTTAGCGGGGGGAGCAGAGATACGCAGTATTTT. Encoded protein: CASSFSGGSRDTQYF. The chain is built from TRBV12-3 or TRBV12-4 and TRBJ2-3; the match to TRBD2 covers 10 bases. The CDR3 contains 15 residues.